These 30 T cell receptor beta chains came from one sample sequenced in a study of blood T cell repertoires in COVID-19. Here immunoSEQ multiplex PCR was the method, and the copy in TCRdb shows in-frame clones only, minus some. The table shows a few hundred thousand clones, with about 83% occurring only once. The source material was peripheral blood. These receptors all come from a woman in her forties or fifties with acute or convalescent COVID-19.

This clone was picked up one time. The chain uses TRBV28 and TRBJ2-7, with 9 nucleotides matching TRBD1. CDR3 length: 15 amino acids. With 0 bases clipped from V and 3 bases from J, the junction kept 3 bases outside the gene matches. Germline V CDR1 and CDR2: MDHEN, SYDVKM. CDR3 sequence reads: CASSLWGTGNYEQYF. In nucleotides, the CDR3 is TGTGCCAGCAGTTTATGGGGGACAGGGAACTACGAGCAGTACTTC.

The genes are TRBV30 and TRBJ2-5; D may be TRBD2 (6 bases). V was shortened by 3 bases and J by 4 bases, with 18 bases between the two germline ends. The CDR3 covers 15 residues. Germline CDR1 GTSNPN, CDR2 SVGIG (reference sequence). The CDR3 nucleotides read TGTGCCTGGAGGGCCTTGACTAGGGTGGCAGAGACCCAGTACTTC. It yields the protein CAWRALTRVAETQYF.

V is TRBV24-1 and J is TRBJ2-3, with D possibly being TRBD2 (7 bases). The CDR3 totals 15 residues. CDR1 KGHDR and CDR2 SFDVKD come from the germline V gene. Trimming stripped 8 bases from V and 0 bases from J, with 14 bases between. The CDR3 region is CATTPGRGSTDTQYF. DNA of the CDR3: TGTGCCACCACCCCAGGGAGGGGGAGCACAGATACGCAGTATTTT.

The CDR3 loop is CASSYRAGVETGELFF. The CDR3 DNA sequence: TGTGCCAGCAGCTACCGAGCGGGAGTGGAAACCGGGGAGCTGTTTTTT. The chain employs TRBV7-3 and TRBJ2-2, with 8 positions matching TRBD2. This CDR3 is 16 amino acids long. Germline CDR1 and CDR2: SGHTA and FQGTGA. The V gene end was trimmed by 4 bases and the J gene end by 5 bases; junction bases not matched to a gene: 9.

The gene calls are TRBV6-5 and TRBJ2-7, with D possibly TRBD2 on 6 matching bases. Looked up from germline, CDR1 is MNHEY and CDR2 is SVGAGI. Trimming took off 10 bases at V and 5 bases at J, with 21 bases between the two ends. The CDR3 length is 14 residues. The CDR3 reads CATIAVGGFHEQYF. The CDR3 DNA follows: TGTGCCACGATAGCGGTAGGAGGCTTCCACGAGCAGTACTTC.

The CDR3 reads CASSQGPQGRNGYTF. The CDR3 DNA follows: TGCGCCAGCAGCCAAGGTCCCCAGGGGCGGAATGGCTACACCTTC. V gene TRBV4-1 combines with J gene TRBJ1-2, with a weak D call TRBD1 (6 bases). This CDR3 contains 15 residues. V lost 1 base and J 6 bases, leaving 15 bases between the germline ends. CDR1 MGHRA and CDR2 YSYEKL come from the germline V gene.

This chain links TRBV2 with TRBJ1-5; 9 positions match TRBD1. This CDR3 is 14 amino acids long. With V trimmed by 8 bases and J by 7 bases, 9 bases remained unmatched. Looked up from germline, CDR1 is SNHLY and CDR2 is FYNNEI. CDR3 sequence reads: CASGGTGRGQPQHF. DNA for the CDR3: TGTGCCAGCGGCGGGACAGGGAGAGGACAGCCCCAGCATTTT.

This clone was detected only a few times. The J gene is TRBJ2-7, the V gene TRBV7-2; 10 positions agree with TRBD1. The CDR3 has 15 residues. Germline V CDR1 and CDR2: SGHTA, FQGNSA. The V and J ends lost 5 bases and 3 bases, in that order; junction bases with no gene match: 7. The CDR3 protein is CASSLPGQGNYEQYF. In DNA form, the CDR3 reads TGTGCCAGCAGCCTGCCGGGACAGGGGAACTACGAGCAGTACTTC.

A remark on this clone: Other DNA sequences in this specimen translate into the identical CDR3. This chain uses TRBV19 with TRBJ2-1; possible D gene TRBD1, 8 bases. Between the trimmed V and J ends, which lost 4 bases and 7 bases, there was a span of 14 bases. This CDR3 contains 14 residues. Germline V CDR1 and CDR2: LNHDA, SQIVND (reference sequence). The CDR3 nucleotides read TGTGCCAGTAGTACAGGACAGGGAGGGAATGAGCAGTTCTTC. Its protein product is CASSTGQGGNEQFF.

The rearrangement uses TRBV6-5 and TRBJ2-1, with TRBD2 identical over 10 bases. CDR1 MNHEY and CDR2 SVGAGI come from the germline V gene. The trim removed 7 bases at V and 6 bases at J, leaving 9 bases unmatched. The CDR3 contains 15 residues. As DNA, the CDR3 is TGTGCCAGCACCCGATCAAGCGGGAGGGCCAATGAGCAGTTCTTC. Translation gives CASTRSSGRANEQFF.

This chain uses TRBV7-6 with TRBJ2-7; TRBD2 aligns across 12 bases. Trimming cost V 0 bases and J 5 bases; bases outside gene matches: 5. CDR1 SGHVS and CDR2 FNYEAQ come from the germline V gene. This CDR3 contains 16 residues. The CDR3 region is CASSLAATSGSDEQYF. As DNA, the CDR3 is TGTGCCAGCAGCTTAGCGGCGACTAGCGGGAGTGACGAGCAGTACTTC.

J is TRBJ1-2 and V is TRBV2, with no clear D. The CDR3 has 13 amino acids. Trimming left V 7 bases short and J 4 bases short, with 13 bases between. The germline V gene has CDR1 SNHLY and CDR2 FYNNEI. The CDR3, as DNA: TGTGCCAGCAACTCCCCCGGGATCTATGGCTACACCTTC. Protein product: CASNSPGIYGYTF. Complete variable domain (other parts from reference TRBV2 and TRBJ1-2): EPEVTQTPSHQVTQMGQEVILRCVPISNHLYFYWYRQILGQKVEFLVSFYNNEISEKSEIFDDQFSVERPDGSNFTLKIRSTKLEDSAMYFCASNSPGIYGYTFGSGTRLTVV.

This clone was seen only once. This sequence joins TRBV12-3 or TRBV12-4 and TRBJ1-3; tentative D call: TRBD1 (6 bases). V lost 5 bases to trimming and J lost 11 bases, with 13 bases between them. The CDR3 sequence is 12 residues long. The CDR3 region is CASSANRVPIYF. The DNA of the CDR3 is TGTGCCAGCAGTGCGAACAGGGTCCCCATATATTTT.

The rearrangement joins TRBV10-3 to TRBJ1-4; the D is unclear. Germline CDR1 and CDR2: ENHRY and SYGVKD. V lost 0 bases and J 7 bases, leaving 12 bases between the germline ends. The CDR3 totals 15 residues. CDR3 nucleotides: TGTGCCATCAGTGAGTCAGGCTCGGAGGGTGAAAAACTGTTTTTT. Protein product: CAISESGSEGEKLFF.

The chain carries TRBV5-5 and TRBJ1-6; D is unclear. Trimming cost V 3 bases and J 8 bases, with 12 bases left between them. Germline loops: CDR1 SGHKS, CDR2 YYEKEE (reference sequence). The CDR3 covers 14 residues. The CDR3, as DNA: TGTGCCAGCAGCTCCCAAGGAAGCGATTCACCCCTCCACTTT. Amino acid sequence: CASSSQGSDSPLHF.

V is TRBV15 and J is TRBJ1-5, with D maybe TRBD1 (5 bases). This CDR3 is 12 amino acids long. From germline, CDR1 is LNHNV and CDR2 YYDKDF (reference sequence). V gave up 9 bases and J gave up 6 bases, with 12 bases separating them. The CDR3 loop is CATGRDSQPQHF. CDR3 sequence (DNA): TGTGCCACTGGCAGGGATAGTCAGCCCCAGCATTTT.

This rearrangement joins TRBV7-2 to TRBJ2-2, with D possibly matching TRBD2 (5 bases). The CDR3 contains 14 residues. The V and J ends lost 2 bases and 7 bases respectively, with 11 bases between them. The germline gives CDR1 SGHTA, CDR2 FQGNSA. The chain's CDR3 is CASSLMASLGELFF. The CDR3 DNA reads as TGTGCCAGCAGCTTAATGGCTAGCCTCGGGGAGCTGTTTTTT.

The chain combines TRBV5-1 with TRBJ1-1; tentatively, D is TRBD1 (6 bases). Deletions cut 4 bases from V and 7 bases from J, with 17 bases between. Per germline, CDR1 SGHRS and CDR2 YFSETQ. The CDR3 covers 14 residues. The CDR3 DNA reads TGCGCCAGCAGCCGTGACAGGTCCGACCTTGAAGCTTTCTTT. Amino acids: CASSRDRSDLEAFF.

This sequence joins TRBV4-2 and TRBJ2-1; 10 nucleotides align to TRBD2. The germline gives CDR1 LGHNA, CDR2 YNFKEQ. The V and J ends lost 4 bases and 8 bases, in that order; junction bases with no gene match: 8. The CDR3 spans 15 residues. Here the CDR3 reads CASSPGGLAGDEQFF. The CDR3 nucleotides are TGTGCCAGCAGCCCCGGGGGGCTAGCGGGAGATGAGCAGTTCTTC.

This chain links TRBV28 with TRBJ1-3, with TRBD1 matching 9 bases. Germline V gives CDR1 MDHEN, CDR2 SYDVKM. V lost 5 bases and J lost 7; bases outside the gene matches: 6. The CDR3 extends over 14 amino acids. DNA of the CDR3: TGTGCCAGCAGTCGGGGGACAGGGCGGAACACCATATATTTT. Translated, it gives CASSRGTGRNTIYF.

The genes are TRBV28 and TRBJ1-2; TRBD1 matches at 12 bases. V was clipped by 5 bases and J by 3 bases; unmatched bases: 7. This CDR3 is 16 amino acids long. CDR1 is MDHEN and CDR2 is SYDVKM in the germline V gene. The CDR3 bases are TGTGCCAGCAGTCAGGGACAGGGGGCGAAGGACTATGGCTACACCTTC. Its protein product is CASSQGQGAKDYGYTF.

The chain links TRBV7-2 to TRBJ2-1; no reliable D call. CDR3 size: 13 residues. In germline, CDR1 is SGHTA, CDR2 FQGNSA. The V gene lost 0 bases and the J gene lost 8 bases, with 8 bases spanning the gap. CDR3: CASSLARRDEQFF. The CDR3 DNA is TGTGCCAGCAGCTTAGCGCGGCGCGATGAGCAGTTCTTC.

This chain uses TRBV30 with TRBJ2-1; 14 nucleotides line up with TRBD2. Germline values: CDR1 GTSNPN, CDR2 SVGIG (reference sequence). The trim removed 4 bases at V and 9 bases at J, leaving 2 bases unmatched. The CDR3 loop spans 13 amino acids. The CDR3 region has the DNA TGTGCCTGGATCGGGACTAGCGGGAGTGAGCAGTTCTTC. Amino acids: CAWIGTSGSEQFF.

The chain has TRBV9 and TRBJ2-7, with D possibly being TRBD2 (5 bases). Germline V CDR1 and CDR2: SGDLS, YYNGEE. V lost 6 bases and J lost 2, with 15 bases in between. This CDR3 is 14 amino acids long. CDR3: CASTESEGPYEQYF. DNA of the CDR3: TGTGCCAGCACCGAATCAGAGGGCCCCTACGAGCAGTACTTC.

The chain has TRBV7-9 and TRBJ2-1; 7 bases are a match to TRBD1. The CDR3 sequence is 16 residues long. Germline values: CDR1 SEHNR, CDR2 FQNEAQ (reference sequence). V shed 5 bases and J 7 bases; nucleotides not matched to a gene: 14. CDR3 nucleotide sequence: TGTGCCAGCAGCCTGCAGGGGGTCACCCACAGGAATGAGCAGTTCTTC. Translation gives CASSLQGVTHRNEQFF.

The V call is TRBV19, the J call TRBJ2-7, with 10 bases that match TRBD1. This CDR3 region has 15 residues. The germline CDR1 and CDR2 sequences are LNHDA and SQIVND (reference sequence). V shed 4 bases, J shed 9 bases, and the junction held 12 bases outside the gene matches. The CDR3 DNA follows: TGTGCCAGTAGTACCTCGGACAGGGGGAGCGGGAGGCAGTACTTC. The encoded protein is CASSTSDRGSGRQYF.

The chain couples TRBV11-2 to TRBJ2-4; a weak D match, TRBD1 (6 bases). Germline-derived CDR1 and CDR2 are SGHAT and FQNNGV. V was shortened by 0 bases and J by 8 bases, with 11 bases between the two germline ends. This CDR3 is 14 amino acids long. The CDR3 here is CASSLESQGHIQYF. The CDR3 DNA sequence: TGTGCCAGCAGCTTAGAATCACAGGGTCACATTCAGTACTTC. Filled out from reference TRBV11-2 and TRBJ2-4, the complete variable domain reads EAGVAQSPRYKIIEKRQSVAFWCNPISGHATLYWYQQILGQGPKLLIQFQNNGVVDDSQLPKDRFSAERLKGVDSTLKIQPAKLEDSAVYLCASSLESQGHIQYFGAGTRLSVL.

V and J are TRBV10-3 and TRBJ2-7, with 9 bases lining up with TRBD1. Germline-derived CDR1 and CDR2 are ENHRY and SYGVKD. The CDR3 covers 15 residues. J lost 2 bases, V lost 6 bases, and 8 bases had no gene match. CDR3: CAISSGGTGTYEQYF. CDR3 nucleotide sequence: TGTGCCATCAGCTCTGGGGGGACAGGGACCTACGAGCAGTACTTC.

This rearrangement joins TRBV28 to TRBJ1-1, with D possibly matching TRBD1 (5 bases). CDR3 length equals 14 residues. The germline CDR1 and CDR2 sequences are MDHEN and SYDVKM. Trimming stripped 6 bases from V and 3 bases from J, with 14 bases between. The CDR3 sequence is CASSPPGSDTEAFF. The CDR3 DNA reads as TGTGCCAGCAGCCCCCCAGGGTCGGACACTGAAGCTTTCTTT.

This chain joins TRBV19 and TRBJ2-7; D might be TRBD2 (7 bases). CDR3 size: 14 residues. Trimming cost V 7 bases and J 7 bases, with 20 bases left between them. Germline V CDR1 and CDR2: LNHDA, SQIVND (reference sequence). The chain's CDR3 is CASKAGHSSWEQYF. Written as DNA, the CDR3 is TGTGCCAGTAAAGCGGGACATAGTTCCTGGGAGCAGTACTTC.